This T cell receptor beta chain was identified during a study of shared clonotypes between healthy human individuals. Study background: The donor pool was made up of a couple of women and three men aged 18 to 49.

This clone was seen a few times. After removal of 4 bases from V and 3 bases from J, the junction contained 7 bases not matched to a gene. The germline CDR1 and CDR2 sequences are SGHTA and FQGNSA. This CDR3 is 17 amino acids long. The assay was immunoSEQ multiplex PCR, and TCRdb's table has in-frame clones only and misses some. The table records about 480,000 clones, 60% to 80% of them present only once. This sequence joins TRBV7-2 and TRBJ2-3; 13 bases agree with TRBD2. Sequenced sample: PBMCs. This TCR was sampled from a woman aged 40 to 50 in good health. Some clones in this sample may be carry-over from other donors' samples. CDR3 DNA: TGTGCCAGCAGCTCCAGACTAGCGGGAGGAGGTACAGATACGCAGTATTTT. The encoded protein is CASSSRLAGGGTDTQYF.